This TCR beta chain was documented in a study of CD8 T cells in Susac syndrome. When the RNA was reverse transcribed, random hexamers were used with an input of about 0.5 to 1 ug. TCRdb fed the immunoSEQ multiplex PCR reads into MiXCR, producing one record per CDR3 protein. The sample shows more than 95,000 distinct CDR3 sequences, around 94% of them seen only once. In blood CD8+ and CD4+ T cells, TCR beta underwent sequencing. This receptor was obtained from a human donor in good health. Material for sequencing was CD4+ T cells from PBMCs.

CDR3 loop: CSVLTAYSNQPQHF. The CDR3 nucleotides are TGCAGCGTTCTGACAGCTTATAGCAATCAGCCCCAGCATTTT. V usage is TRBV29-1 and J usage is TRBJ1-5; a possible D gene is TRBD1 (5 bases). The CDR3 loop spans 14 amino acids. Trimming stripped 5 bases from V and 0 bases from J, with 11 bases between. Germline V CDR1 and CDR2: SQVTM, ANQGSEA. The variable domain in full, completed from reference TRBV29-1 and TRBJ1-5, reads SAVISQKPSRDICQRGTSLTIQCQVDSQVTMMFWYRQQPGQSLTLIATANQGSEATYESGFVIDKFPISRPNLTFSTLTVSNMSPEDSSIYLCSVLTAYSNQPQHFGDGTRLSIL.